This TCR beta chain was observed in a study of blood T cell repertoires in COVID-19. The protocol was immunoSEQ multiplex PCR, while the TCRdb copy is restricted to in-frame clones and leaves out a portion. The data contain about 200,000 clones, about 88% of them singletons. Trimming took off 3 bases at V and 4 bases at J, with 7 bases between the two ends. Germline-derived CDR1 and CDR2 are SGHAT and FQDESV (reference sequence). The CDR3 is 12 amino acids. Sequenced: peripheral blood. The genes are TRBV11-1 and TRBJ2-7; TRBD1 might be the D (5 bases). This TCR derives from a man between 60 and 70 years old with acute or convalescent COVID-19. CDR3 residues: CASSFQGYEQYF. CDR3 nucleotides: TGTGCCAGCAGCTTTCAGGGATACGAGCAGTACTTC.